These 12 T cell receptor beta chains were sequenced from one sample in a study of shared clonotypes between healthy human individuals. Naivety among CD8 cells was defined by CD45RO negativity and positive CCR7 selection, thereby excluding terminally differentiated effector memory CD45RA+ cells. This table comes from immunoSEQ multiplex PCR, and its TCRdb copy is limited to in-frame clones, with some not included. The sample shows approximately 740,000 clones, 80% to 95% of them seen only once. The sample was naive CD8+ T cells sorted from blood. The receptor source for this set is a man aged 25-45 years in good health.

The J gene is TRBJ1-1, the V gene TRBV5-1, with D unclear. This CDR3 is 14 amino acids long. From germline, CDR1 is SGHRS and CDR2 YFSETQ. V lost 0 bases to trimming and J lost 0 bases, with 6 bases between them. CDR3 residues: CASSLEGVNTEAFF. CDR3 bases: TGCGCCAGCAGCTTGGAGGGCGTGAACACTGAAGCTTTCTTT.

This chain joins TRBV30 and TRBJ2-5; D unclear. The CDR3 spans 16 residues. Germline CDR1 GTSNPN, CDR2 SVGIG (reference sequence). Trimming removed 0 bases from V and 0 bases from J, with 14 bases in between. CDR3 residues: CAWSVWEDRDQETQYF. DNA for the CDR3: TGTGCCTGGAGTGTTTGGGAAGATCGGGACCAAGAGACCCAGTACTTC. Looking up the rest from reference TRBV30 and TRBJ2-5 gives the full variable domain: SQTIHQWPATLVQPVGSPLSLECTVEGTSNPNLYWYRQAAGRGLQLLFYSVGIGQISSEVPQNLSASRPQDRQFILSSKKLLLSDSGFYLCAWSVWEDRDQETQYFGPGTRLLVL.

This chain joins TRBV27 and TRBJ2-7; D may be TRBD1 (6 bases). The CDR3 has 17 amino acids. V lost 5 bases, J lost 4 bases, and 24 bases lay in between. Germline CDR1 MNHEY, CDR2 SMNVEV (reference sequence). In DNA, the CDR3 is TGTGCCAGCAGTCTCATCAGGGGACCGGTCGGGGTTTACGAGCAGTACTTC. It codes for CASSLIRGPVGVYEQYF.

The V gene is TRBV19, the J gene TRBJ2-7, with D perhaps matching TRBD2 (5 bases). Germline CDR1 and CDR2: LNHDA and SQIVND (reference sequence). This CDR3 comprises 13 residues. The V end was cut by 3 bases, the J end by 2 bases, with 8 bases between. CDR3 in DNA: TGTGCCAGTAGTATGGCGGAGGCCTACGAGCAGTACTTC. The encoded protein is CASSMAEAYEQYF. Variable domain in full (rest from reference TRBV19 and TRBJ2-7): DGGITQSPKYLFRKEGQNVTLSCEQNLNHDAMYWYRQDPGQGLRLIYYSQIVNDFQKGDIAEGYSVSREKKESFPLTVTSAQKNPTAFYLCASSMAEAYEQYFGPGTRLTVT.

This chain uses TRBV27 with TRBJ2-2, with no clear D. Trimming stripped 3 bases from V and 4 bases from J, with 9 bases between. The CDR3 is made up of 14 amino acids. Germline V lookup: CDR1 MNHEY, CDR2 SMNVEV (reference sequence). The CDR3: CASSFFFPTGELFF. The CDR3 DNA sequence: TGTGCCAGCAGTTTTTTTTTCCCCACCGGGGAGCTGTTTTTT.

The chain employs TRBV27 and TRBJ1-2; D is uncertain. With 5 bases removed from V and 2 bases from J, the gap between germline ends came to 12 bases. This CDR3 region has 14 residues. Germline values: CDR1 MNHEY, CDR2 SMNVEV (reference sequence). CDR3 in amino acids: CASSPSLGNYGYTF. The CDR3 DNA reads as TGTGCCAGCAGTCCATCCCTCGGGAACTATGGCTACACCTTC.

The V and J genes are TRBV18 and TRBJ2-2; 8 bases fit TRBD1. V lost 4 bases, J lost 4 bases, and 8 bases stayed unmatched. Germline V gene data show CDR1 as KGHSH and CDR2 as LQKENI. The CDR3 is 16 amino acids. The DNA of the CDR3 is TGTGCCAGCTCACAAGACAGGGGTACCCTCACCGGGGAGCTGTTTTTT. This encodes CASSQDRGTLTGELFF.

V usage is TRBV27 and J usage is TRBJ2-1; weak D call: TRBD2 (5 bases). From germline, CDR1 is MNHEY and CDR2 SMNVEV (reference sequence). V was pared by 3 bases and J by 3 bases, with 15 bases between. The CDR3 spans 16 residues. The CDR3 protein is CASSFGLDGVYNEQFF. In nucleotides, the CDR3 is TGTGCCAGCAGTTTTGGATTAGACGGGGTCTACAATGAGCAGTTCTTC.

The chain uses TRBV2 and TRBJ2-7; D is ambiguous. Trimming pared 7 bases from V and 7 bases from J, leaving 14 bases between. The CDR3 totals 12 residues. Germline V gene lookup returns CDR1 SNHLY and CDR2 FYNNEI. Here the CDR3 reads CASITASWEQYF. CDR3 in DNA: TGTGCCAGCATAACAGCCTCGTGGGAGCAGTACTTC.

This chain joins TRBV28 and TRBJ2-5; 9 bases fit TRBD2. The germline V gene has CDR1 MDHEN and CDR2 SYDVKM. After removal of 3 bases from V and 3 bases from J, the junction contained 5 bases not matched to a gene. This CDR3 is built from 15 residues. CDR3 loop: CASSFGGRAEETQYF. CDR3 bases: TGTGCCAGCAGTTTTGGCGGGAGGGCCGAAGAGACCCAGTACTTC.

CDR3 coding DNA: TGTGCCAGCAGCTTAAGGCCCGGGACAGGGGGCTCCTACGAGCAGTACTTC. Protein: CASSLRPGTGGSYEQYF. The rearrangement uses TRBV11-2 and TRBJ2-7; the match to TRBD1 covers 11 bases. Germline CDR1 and CDR2: SGHAT and FQNNGV. The CDR3 is made up of 17 amino acids. V shed 2 bases and J 0 bases; nucleotides not matched to a gene: 6.

The V gene is TRBV2, the J gene TRBJ2-1, with D uncertain. The CDR3 covers 16 residues. Germline V gene sequence: CDR1 SNHLY, CDR2 FYNNEI. V was pared by 7 bases and J by 2 bases, with 18 bases between. The CDR3 sequence is CASILFGQLPYNEQFF. The CDR3 DNA sequence: TGTGCCAGCATCCTTTTCGGCCAACTACCCTACAATGAGCAGTTCTTC.